The clone carrying this T cell receptor (beta chain) has a count of ten or more. Its antigen is unidentified. The data derive from a study of T-cell reconstitution after alpha-beta-depleted transplantation in children. The study's findings and limits: Several hundred expanded graft clones reportedly were the source of alpha-beta T cells about two months after transplant. A year post-transplant, T-cell counts and diversity derived mostly from newly produced T cells.

Unique molecular identifiers were used in preparing the TCRbeta library. TCRdb itself ran the PCR reads through MiXCR, one entry per CDR3 protein. Here the sample spans about 190,000 distinct CDR3 sequences, 11% being singletons. CDR1 is MNHNS and CDR2 is SASEGT in the germline V gene. The CDR3 runs 13 residues. Trimming removed 6 bases at V and 2 bases at J, with 9 bases between. The TCR originated in a boy aged 2-15 years with acute myeloid leukemia, due to receive a stem cell transplant. Source: PBMCs, taken before TCRalphabeta/CD19-depleted stem cell transplant. The rearrangement uses TRBV6-1 and TRBJ2-3, with D possibly being TRBD2 (5 bases). This CDR3 reads CASSGLNTDTQYF. CDR3 DNA sequence: TGTGCCAGCAGCGGACTCAACACAGATACGCAGTATTTT.